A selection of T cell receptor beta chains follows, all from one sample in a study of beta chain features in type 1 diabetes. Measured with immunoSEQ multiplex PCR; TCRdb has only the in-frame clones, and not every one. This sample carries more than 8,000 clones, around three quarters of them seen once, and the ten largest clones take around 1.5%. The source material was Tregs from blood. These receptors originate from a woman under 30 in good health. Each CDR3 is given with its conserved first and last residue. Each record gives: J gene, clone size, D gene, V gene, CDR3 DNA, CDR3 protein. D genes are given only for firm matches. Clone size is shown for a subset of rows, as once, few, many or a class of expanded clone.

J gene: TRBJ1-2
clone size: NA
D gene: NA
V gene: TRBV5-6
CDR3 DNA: TGTGCCAGCAGCTTGGGGCCCCAGTATGGCTACACCTTC
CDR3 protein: CASSLGPQYGYTF

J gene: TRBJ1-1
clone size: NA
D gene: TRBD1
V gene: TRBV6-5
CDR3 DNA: TGTGCCAGCAGTTACGGGACAGCGAACACTGAAGCTTTCTTT
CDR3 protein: CASSYGTANTEAFF

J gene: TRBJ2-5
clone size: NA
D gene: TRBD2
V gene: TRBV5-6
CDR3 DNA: TGTGCCAGCAGCTTGCGTGCGGGGGGGCCCCAGACCCAGTACTTC
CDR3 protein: CASSLRAGGPQTQYF

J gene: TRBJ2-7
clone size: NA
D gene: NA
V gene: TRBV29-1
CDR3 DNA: TGCAGCGTTGATAGCGCGGGGTCATACGAGCAGTACTTC
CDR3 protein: CSVDSAGSYEQYF

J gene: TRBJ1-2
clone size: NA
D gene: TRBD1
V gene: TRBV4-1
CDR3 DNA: TGCGCCAGCAGCTTTACAGGGGGCATTGGCTATGGCTACACCTTC
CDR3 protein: CASSFTGGIGYGYTF

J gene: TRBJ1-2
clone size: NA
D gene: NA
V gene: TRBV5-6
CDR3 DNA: TGTGCCAGCAGCTTGTGGCCGGGTAACTATGGCTACACCTTC
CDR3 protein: CASSLWPGNYGYTF

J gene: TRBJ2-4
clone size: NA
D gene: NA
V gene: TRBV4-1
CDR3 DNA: TGCGCCAGCAGCCAAGATCCTCGAGGGAGGAAAAACATTCAGTACTTC
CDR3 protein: CASSQDPRGRKNIQYF

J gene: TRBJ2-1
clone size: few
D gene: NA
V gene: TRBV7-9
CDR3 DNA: TGTGCCAGCAGCTTAATGGGCCAGGGGTACAATGAGCAGTTCTTC
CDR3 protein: CASSLMGQGYNEQFF

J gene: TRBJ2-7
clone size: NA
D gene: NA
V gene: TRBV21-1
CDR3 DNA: TGTGCCACCACCGCTCAACGGACAGGGGGCGAAGAGCAGTACTTC
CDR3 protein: CATTAQRTGGEEQYF

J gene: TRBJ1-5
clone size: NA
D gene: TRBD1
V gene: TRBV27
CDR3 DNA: TGTGCCAGCAGAGCCGGGACAGGCTCAAGGCCCCAGCATTTT
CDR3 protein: CASRAGTGSRPQHF

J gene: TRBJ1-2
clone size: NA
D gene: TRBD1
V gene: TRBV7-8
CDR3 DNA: TGTGCCAGCAGCTACGACAGGGGACCTGGCTACACCTTC
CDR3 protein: CASSYDRGPGYTF

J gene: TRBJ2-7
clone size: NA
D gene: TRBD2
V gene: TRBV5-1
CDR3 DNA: TGCGCCAGCAGCTTCCCCGGGGGGGCGAGGGAGCAGTACTTC
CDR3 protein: CASSFPGGAREQYF

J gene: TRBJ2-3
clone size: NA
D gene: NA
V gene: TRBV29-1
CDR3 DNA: TGCAGCGTTGATCCGGGCACAGATACGCAGTATTTT
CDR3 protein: CSVDPGTDTQYF

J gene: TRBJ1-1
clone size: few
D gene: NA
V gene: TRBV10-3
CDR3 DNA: TGTGCCATCAGAGAAACAGGGCTGAAGGGGACTGAAGCTTTCTTT
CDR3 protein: CAIRETGLKGTEAFF

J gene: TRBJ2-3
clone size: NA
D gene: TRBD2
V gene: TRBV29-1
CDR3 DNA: TGCAGCGCCTGGACTAGCGGGATCTCTACGCAGTATTTT
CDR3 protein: CSAWTSGISTQYF

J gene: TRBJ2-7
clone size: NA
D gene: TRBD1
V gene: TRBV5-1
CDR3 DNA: TGCGCCAGCAGCTTGGGTACAGGGGCCTACGAGCAGTACTTC
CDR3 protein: CASSLGTGAYEQYF

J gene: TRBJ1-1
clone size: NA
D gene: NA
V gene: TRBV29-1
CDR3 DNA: TGCAGCGCCGAGACCAGGGGCTGGAACACTGAAGCTTTCTTT
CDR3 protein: CSAETRGWNTEAFF

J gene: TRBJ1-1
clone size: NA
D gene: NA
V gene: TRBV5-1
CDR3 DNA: TGCGCCAGCAGCTTGGCTGGGTGGGGGGGGGCGGCGAGAACTGAAGCTTTCTTT
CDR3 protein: CASSLAGWGGAARTEAFF

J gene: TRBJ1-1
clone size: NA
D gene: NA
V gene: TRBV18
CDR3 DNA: TGTGCCAGCTCACTACCGCGGGGCGAAACTGAAGCTTTCTTT
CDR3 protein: CASSLPRGETEAFF

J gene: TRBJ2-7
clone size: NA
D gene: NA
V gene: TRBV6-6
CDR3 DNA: TGTGCCAGCAGTTTTAGGACAGTCTACGAGCAGTACTTC
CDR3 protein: CASSFRTVYEQYF

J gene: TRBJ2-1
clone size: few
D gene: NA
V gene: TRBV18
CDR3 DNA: TGTGCCAGCTCACAGTTTATTAGGACAGTACCTTTCAATGAGCAGTTCTTC
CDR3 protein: CASSQFIRTVPFNEQFF

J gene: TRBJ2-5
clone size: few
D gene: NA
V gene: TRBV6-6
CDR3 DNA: TGTGCCAGCAGTTCACAGGGCCGGGAGACCCAGTACTTC
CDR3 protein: CASSSQGRETQYF

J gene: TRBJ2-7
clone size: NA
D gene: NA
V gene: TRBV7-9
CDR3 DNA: TGTGCCAGCAGCTTAGGAGCCCAAGTCACCTACGAGCAGTACTTC
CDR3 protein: CASSLGAQVTYEQYF

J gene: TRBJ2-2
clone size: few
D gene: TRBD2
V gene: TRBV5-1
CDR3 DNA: TGCGCCAGCAGCTTACTAGCGTGGAACACCGGGGAGCTGTTTTTT
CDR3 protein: CASSLLAWNTGELFF

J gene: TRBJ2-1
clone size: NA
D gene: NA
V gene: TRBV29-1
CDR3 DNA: TGCAGCGTTGATTGGCTGCACAATGAGCAGTTCTTC
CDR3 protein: CSVDWLHNEQFF

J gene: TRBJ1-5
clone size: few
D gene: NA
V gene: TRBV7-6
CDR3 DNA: TGTGCCAGGTCCCAAAAACAGGGTAGCAATCAGCCCCAGCATTTT
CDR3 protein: CARSQKQGSNQPQHF

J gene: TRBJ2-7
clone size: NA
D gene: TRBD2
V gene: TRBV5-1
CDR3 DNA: TGCGCCAGCAGGGGACTAAACGCTAGGGAGCAGTACTTC
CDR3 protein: CASRGLNAREQYF

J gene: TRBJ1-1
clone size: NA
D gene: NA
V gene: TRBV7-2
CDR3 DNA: TGTGCCAGCAGCTTAGCTCCTACAGGGAAGGGGAACACTGAAGCTTTCTTT
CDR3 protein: CASSLAPTGKGNTEAFF

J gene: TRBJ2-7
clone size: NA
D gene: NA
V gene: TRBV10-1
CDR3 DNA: TGCGCCAGCAGCCAGGGTGGGTACGAGCAGTACTTC
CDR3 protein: CASSQGGYEQYF

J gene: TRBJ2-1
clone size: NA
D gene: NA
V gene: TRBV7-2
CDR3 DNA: TGTGCCAGCAGCTTAATGGGAGGGCAGTTCTTC
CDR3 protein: CASSLMGGQFF

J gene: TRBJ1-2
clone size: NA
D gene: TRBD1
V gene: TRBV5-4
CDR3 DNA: TGTGCCAGCAGGATTGACAGGGACGCTAACTATGGCTACACCTTC
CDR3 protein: CASRIDRDANYGYTF

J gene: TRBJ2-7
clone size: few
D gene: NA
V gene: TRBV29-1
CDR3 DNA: TGCAGCGTTGGTTCGTCCGGCAGGGGACCCTACGAGCAGTACTTC
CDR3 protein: CSVGSSGRGPYEQYF

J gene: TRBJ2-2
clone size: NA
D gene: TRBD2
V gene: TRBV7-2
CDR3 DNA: TGTGCCAGCAGCCTGGTCCTAGCGGGTTCCGCGAACACCGGGGAGCTGTTTTTT
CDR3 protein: CASSLVLAGSANTGELFF

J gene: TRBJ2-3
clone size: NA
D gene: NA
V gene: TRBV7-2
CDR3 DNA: TGTGCCAGCAGCCGCCGGGACACAGATACGCAGTATTTT
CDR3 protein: CASSRRDTDTQYF

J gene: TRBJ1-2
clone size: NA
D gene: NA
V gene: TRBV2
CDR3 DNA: TGTGCCAGCACACCGGGGGTTTCCTATGGCTACACCTTC
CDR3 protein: CASTPGVSYGYTF

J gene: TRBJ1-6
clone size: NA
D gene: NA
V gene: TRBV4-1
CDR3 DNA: TGCGCCAGCAGCCAAAATCCGGACAGATACAATTCACCCCTCCACTTT
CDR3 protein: CASSQNPDRYNSPLHF

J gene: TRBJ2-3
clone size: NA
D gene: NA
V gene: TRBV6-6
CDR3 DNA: TGTGCCAGCAGTTACGGGACACCCACCACAGATACGCAGTATTTT
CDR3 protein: CASSYGTPTTDTQYF

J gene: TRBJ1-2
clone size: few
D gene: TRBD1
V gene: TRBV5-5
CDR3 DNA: TGTGCCAGCAGCTACCGGGACAGGAACTATGGCTACACCTTC
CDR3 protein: CASSYRDRNYGYTF

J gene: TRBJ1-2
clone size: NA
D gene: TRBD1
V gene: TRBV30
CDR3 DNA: TGTGCCTGGAACCATGAAGGACAGGGAGCTAACTATGGCTACACCTTC
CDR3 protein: CAWNHEGQGANYGYTF

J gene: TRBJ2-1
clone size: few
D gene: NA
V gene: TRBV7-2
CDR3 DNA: TGTGCCAGCAGCTTAGGAGCGGCAGAGTTCTTC
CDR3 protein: CASSLGAAEFF

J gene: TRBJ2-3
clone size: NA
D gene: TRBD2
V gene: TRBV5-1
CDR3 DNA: TGCGCCAGCAGCCTCGGACTAGCGGGAGGACCAGATACGCAGTATTTT
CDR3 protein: CASSLGLAGGPDTQYF

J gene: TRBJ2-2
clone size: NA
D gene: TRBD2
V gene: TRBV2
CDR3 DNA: TGTGCCAGCAGTCAAACTAGCGGGAGGATCGGGGAGCTGTTTTTT
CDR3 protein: CASSQTSGRIGELFF